What follows are 3 T cell receptor beta chains derived from one specimen sequenced in a study of cytomegalovirus exposure and HLA in healthy donors. Use of 60 Vbeta and 13 Jbeta primers characterized the PCR. Clones were read by immunoSEQ multiplex PCR, and TCRdb kept only the in-frame ones, dropping some. This table holds 74,000 or so clones, around 63% found once. The source material was PBMCs. These receptors were collected from a woman in her 30s in good health and CMV-seronegative.

This chain joins TRBV6-5 and TRBJ1-2, with 8 nucleotides matching TRBD1. Germline V lookup: CDR1 MNHEY, CDR2 SVGAGI. CDR3 length: 15 amino acids. The J segment lost 7 bases and the V segment lost 0 bases, leaving 7 bases of the junction unmatched. The CDR3 is CASSYSMGQASGYTF. As DNA, the CDR3 is TGTGCCAGCAGTTACTCAATGGGACAGGCTAGTGGCTACACCTTC.

Only one count was recorded for this clone. The chain recombines TRBV5-1 with TRBJ2-2; weak D call: TRBD1 (5 bases). V dropped 1 base and J dropped 6 bases, with 10 bases sitting between them. Germline CDR1 reads SGHRS; CDR2 reads YFSETQ. This CDR3 region has 14 residues. The CDR3 sequence is CASSLQDKAGELFF. CDR3 DNA sequence: TGCGCCAGCAGCTTGCAGGACAAAGCCGGGGAGCTGTTTTTT.

This clone was seen only once. The rearrangement uses TRBV18 and TRBJ2-1; 10 positions match TRBD2. V was clipped by 4 bases and J by 1 base; unmatched bases: 7. This CDR3 spans 17 amino acids. Per germline, CDR1 KGHSH and CDR2 LQKENI. The CDR3 coding sequence is TGTGCCAGCTCACGTAGCGGGGGGCCCCTATCCTACAATGAGCAGTTCTTC. Translated: CASSRSGGPLSYNEQFF.